The 29 T cell receptor beta chains below all came from one sample that was sequenced in a study of tumor and adjacent non-tumor tissue in lung cancer. RNA was extracted from bulk tissue without any cell sorting. Three rounds of nested PCR, following a modified ARM-PCR protocol, produced the TCRbeta library. TCRdb called the multiplex PCR reads again in MiXCR, with one record for every CDR3 protein. The profile shows fewer than 150,000 distinct CDR3 sequences, around 65% of them singletons. What was sequenced was lung tumor tissue. The receptors were sampled from a man aged 55 to 70 with small cell lung cancer.

This clonotype was recorded at least ten times. The gene calls are TRBV20-1 and TRBJ2-1, with D perhaps matching TRBD2 (5 bases). Trimming cost V 6 bases and J 7 bases, with 16 bases left between them. Germline CDR1 reads DFQATT; CDR2 reads SNEGSKA (reference sequence). The CDR3 sequence is 13 residues long. CDR3 coding DNA: TGCAGTGCGACGGGATCGCTAACTAATGAGCAGTTCTTC. Its translation is CSATGSLTNEQFF.

The rearrangement links TRBV12-3 or TRBV12-4 to TRBJ2-7; D unresolved. The CDR3 runs 13 residues. The V end lost 6 bases, the J end lost 2 bases, and 11 bases lay between the germline ends. Here the CDR3 DNA reads TGTGCCAGCAGGGACCTCACCGCCTACGAGCAGTACGTC. It yields the protein CASRDLTAYEQYV.

The CDR3 DNA reads as TGTGCCAGCAGTTACTCGACGGTTCGTGGGAGCGTGAATCCGCAGTATTTT. Translation gives CASSYSTVRGSVNPQYF. The gene calls are TRBV6-2 or TRBV6-3 and TRBJ2-3, with a weak D call TRBD2 (5 bases). This CDR3 is 17 amino acids long. Germline V gene sequence: CDR1 MNHEY, CDR2 SVGEGT. The V end was cut by 0 bases, the J end by 10 bases, with 23 bases between.

This clonotype was recorded many times. The chain joins TRBV6-6 to TRBJ1-1; TRBD1 is a possible D gene (5 bases). V lost 6 bases and J 3 bases, leaving 11 bases between the germline ends. CDR1 MNHNY and CDR2 SVGAGI come from the germline V gene (reference sequence). The CDR3 extends over 13 amino acids. This CDR3 reads CASRTESYTEAFF. As DNA, the CDR3 is TGTGCCAGCAGGACAGAGTCATACACTGAAGCTTTCTTT.

This clonotype was detected only a few times. The J gene is TRBJ2-7, the V gene TRBV7-9; the D gene is possibly TRBD2 (6 bases). Trimming left V 5 bases short and J 1 base short, with 9 bases between. In germline, CDR1 is SEHNR, CDR2 FQNEAQ (reference sequence). The CDR3 covers 13 residues. Here the CDR3 DNA reads TGTGCCAGCAGCCGGAGCGGGTCCTACGAGCAGTACTTC. Protein sequence: CASSRSGSYEQYF.

This clonotype was seen a single time. The chain combines TRBV11-3 with TRBJ2-1; D is possibly TRBD2 (6 bases). CDR1 and CDR2 (germline): SGHNT, YENEEA. V was shortened by 10 bases and J by 8 bases, with 18 bases between the two germline ends. The CDR3 runs 13 residues. The CDR3 sequence: CANGGMLLHEQFF. The CDR3 region has the DNA TGTGCCAATGGAGGGATGCTCCTACATGAGCAGTTCTTC. The variable domain in full, completed from reference TRBV11-3 and TRBJ2-1, reads EAGVVQSPRYKIIEKKQPVAFWCNPISGHNTLYWYLQNLGQGPELLIRYENEEAVDDSQLPKDRFSAERLKGVDSTLKIQPAELGDSAVYLCANGGMLLHEQFFGPGTRLTVL.

This clonotype was seen repeatedly, ten times or more. The chain joins TRBV4-1 to TRBJ1-5, with 7 bases lining up with TRBD1. Germline trimming cut 1 base from V and 6 bases from J; bases unmatched to any gene: 6. The CDR3 contains 15 residues. Germline lookup yields CDR1 MGHRA and CDR2 YSYEKL. Written as DNA, the CDR3 is TGCGCCAGCAGCCAAGGTGAGGGGGCGGGTCAGCCCCAGCATTTT. Amino acids: CASSQGEGAGQPQHF.

A word on this clonotype: Compared with germline, one end of the junction differs, possibly owing to a read error. V usage is TRBV4-1 and J usage is TRBJ2-1, with a tentative D call TRBD2 (5 bases). This CDR3 spans 16 amino acids. Germline CDR1 is MGHRA and CDR2 is YSYEKL. The CDR3 bases are TGCGTCAGCAGCCGACTAACGGCGACGACCTACAATGAGCAGTTCTTC. As protein: CVSSRLTATTYNEQFF.

Remarks on this clonotype: One end of the junction varies from germline; a read error may be responsible. This chain links TRBV11-1 with TRBJ1-2; D perhaps matches TRBD1 (5 bases). Germline values: CDR1 SGHAT, CDR2 FQDESV (reference sequence). The CDR3 contains 13 residues. The CDR3 sequence: CASSQDNFHGHTF. The CDR3 nucleotides are TGTGCCAGCAGCCAGGACAACTTCCATGGCCACACCTTC.

Remarks on this clonotype: A much more abundant neighbour one base away suggests this may be a read error. The CDR3 sequence: CSARESLAIYNEQFF. DNA for the CDR3: TGCAGTGCCCGAGAGAGTCTAGCGATATACAATGAGCAGTTCTTC. The chain links TRBV20-1 to TRBJ2-1, with D perhaps TRBD2 (6 bases). The germline CDR1 and CDR2 sequences are DFQATT and SNEGSKA (reference sequence). V shed 6 bases and J shed 4 bases, with 19 bases lying between them. The CDR3 runs 15 residues.

This clonotype was detected once. It is likely a read error, because the conserved phenylalanine at the end of the CDR3 is missing. The CDR3 spells CASSRGQRGYNEQFL. CDR3 nucleotide sequence: TGTGCCAGCAGTCGAGGACAGAGGGGATACAATGAGCAGTTCTTA. V and J are TRBV4-2 and TRBJ2-1; D might be TRBD1 (6 bases). Germline assignment: CDR1 LGHNA and CDR2 YNFKEQ. The CDR3 covers 15 residues. The V gene lost 6 bases and the J gene lost 4 bases, with 16 bases spanning the gap.

Points on this clonotype: A much larger clone is a single base away; this may be a read error. The chain's CDR3 is CASGPGTTQETQYF. As DNA, the CDR3 is TGCGCCAGCGGCCCTGGGACAACTCAAGAGACCCAGTACTTC. V gene TRBV5-1 combines with J gene TRBJ2-5, with a weak D call TRBD1 (6 bases). Germline V gives CDR1 SGHRS, CDR2 YFSETQ. There are 14 residues in the CDR3. The V end was cut by 7 bases, the J end by 2 bases, with 15 bases between. The variable domain in full, completed from reference TRBV5-1 and TRBJ2-5, reads KAGVTQTPRYLIKTRGQQVTLSCSPISGHRSVSWYQQTPGQGLQFLFEYFSETQRNKGNFPGRFSGRQFSNSRSEMNVSTLELGDSALYLCASGPGTTQETQYFGPGTRLLVL.

The V gene is TRBV9, the J gene TRBJ1-6; D is ambiguous. Germline CDR1 reads SGDLS; CDR2 reads YYNGEE. The CDR3 contains 14 residues. The V gene lost 4 bases and the J gene lost 8 bases, with 13 bases spanning the gap. CDR3 nucleotides: TGTGCCAGCAGCCCCTCCGGTAGTGATTCACCCCTCCACTTT. Its protein is CASSPSGSDSPLHF.

About this clonotype: A read error is likely, as this CDR3 ends without the conserved phenylalanine or tryptophan. It is unclear where the CDR3 begins or ends on the DNA, so no DNA is shown, and the CDR3 is as TCRdb lists it. The genes are TRBV29-1 and TRBJ1-1. The CDR3 comprises 10 residues, both ends counted. Germline V lookup: CDR1 SQVTM, CDR2 ANQGSEA. CDR3 sequence: CRAANTEALS.

On this clonotype itself: A read error may be the cause here, since a much bigger clone is one base away. The chain carries TRBV24-1 and TRBJ2-3; D remains ambiguous. CDR1 KGHDR and CDR2 SFDVKD come from the germline V gene. The CDR3 length is 13 residues. Trimming removed 0 bases from V and 4 bases from J, with 4 bases in between. The CDR3 coding sequence is TGTGCCACCAGTGATTTGACATCAGATACGCAGTATTTT. This translates into CATSDLTSDTQYF.

This clonotype was observed many times. The chain has TRBV6-1 and TRBJ2-3, with 10 positions matching TRBD2. V shed 6 bases, J shed 6 bases, and the junction held 12 bases outside the gene matches. The CDR3 extends over 16 amino acids. From germline, CDR1 is MNHNS and CDR2 SASEGT. CDR3 coding DNA: TGTGCCAGCAGGCTAGAGAGCGGGAGGGCCTTGGATACGCAGTATTTT. Protein: CASRLESGRALDTQYF.

The CDR3 DNA follows: TGCAGCACCGACATATCTGGGGCCAACGTCCTGACTTTC. This codes for CSTDISGANVLTF. This chain connects TRBV29-1 to TRBJ2-6; D ambiguous. In germline, CDR1 is SQVTM, CDR2 ANQGSEA. Trimming pared 8 bases from V and 1 base from J, leaving 9 bases between. The CDR3 covers 13 residues.

Remarks on this clonotype: One end of the junction fails to match germline, which may point to a read error. The J gene is TRBJ1-1, the V gene TRBV28; a possible D gene is TRBD1 (5 bases). Per the germline V gene, CDR1 is MDHEN and CDR2 is SYDVKM. The length of the CDR3 is 15 residues. The CDR3 nucleotides read TGTGCCAGCAGGGTAGGAGGGGCGCTTAACACTGAAGCTTCCTTT. Translation gives CASRVGGALNTEASF. Together with reference TRBV28 and TRBJ1-1, the CDR3 gives the full variable domain: DVKVTQSSRYLVKRTGEKVFLECVQDMDHENMFWYRQDPGLGLRLIYFSYDVKMKEKGDIPEGYSVSREKKERFSLILESASTNQTSMYLCASRVGGALNTEASFGQGTRLTVV.

Concerning this clonotype itself: No conserved phenylalanine or tryptophan ends this CDR3, so it is likely a read error. The chain employs TRBV6-5 and TRBJ2-1; 8 bases align to TRBD1. J gave up 8 bases and V 6 bases, and 12 bases lay outside the gene matches. The germline V gene has CDR1 MNHEY and CDR2 SVGAGI. This CDR3 spans 15 amino acids. The CDR3: CASSLLDRDVHEQFI. Here the CDR3 DNA reads TGTGCCAGCAGCTTATTGGACAGGGACGTCCATGAGCAGTTCATC.

This clonotype was counted once. In this CDR3 the conserved last residue, phenylalanine or tryptophan, is missing, so a read error is likely. This CDR3 reads CASGARASPGDLFS. The CDR3 DNA sequence: TGTGCCAGCGGGGCCCGAGCTTCGCCGGGGGATCTGTTTTCT. The gene calls are TRBV11-1 and TRBJ1-4; weak D call: TRBD1 (5 bases). CDR1 is SGHAT, CDR2 FQDESV, per germline (reference sequence). V lost 8 bases and J 14 bases, leaving 24 bases between the germline ends. The CDR3 extends over 14 amino acids.

In this sample, this clonotype turned up many times. A read error is likely, as this CDR3 ends without the conserved phenylalanine or tryptophan. The rearrangement uses TRBV11-3 and TRBJ1-2; perhaps TRBD1 as D (5 bases). Germline CDR1 and CDR2: SGHNT and YENEEA. Trimming removed 1 base at V and 3 bases at J, with 9 bases between. The CDR3 sequence is 14 residues long. As DNA, the CDR3 is TGTGCCAGCAGCTTAGGAGGGACTTACTATGGCTACACCCTC. As protein: CASSLGGTYYGYTL.

Points on this clonotype: With a much larger clone just one base away, this may be a read error. The rearrangement links TRBV20-1 to TRBJ1-2; no definite D call. Germline V gene data show CDR1 as DFQATT and CDR2 as SNEGSKA (reference sequence). V gave up 6 bases and J gave up 8 bases, with 19 bases separating them. The CDR3 has 13 residues. CDR3 sequence (DNA): TGCAGTGCCATCTCCCGGGTGGGGTACGGCTACACCTTC. Translation gives CSAISRVGYGYTF.

Concerning this clonotype itself: Possible read error: a much larger clone is one base away. The V and J genes are TRBV6-6 and TRBJ2-3; 7 bases map to TRBD2. The CDR3 is 16 amino acids. Trimming removed 8 bases from V and 7 bases from J; junction bases left unmatched: 18. The germline CDR1 and CDR2 sequences are MNHNY and SVGAGI (reference sequence). CDR3 DNA: TGTGCCAGCCCCCGCGGACTACCGGAGGGAGGGTATACGCAGTATTTT. Its protein is CASPRGLPEGGYTQYF.

For this clonotype: This may be a read error, as it is one base from a much larger clone. This chain joins TRBV28 and TRBJ2-7, with a weak D call TRBD1 (6 bases). The CDR3 loop spans 12 amino acids. Germline V CDR1 and CDR2: MDHEN, SYDVKM. Here the CDR3 reads CANSFRGGRQYF. The CDR3 DNA reads as TGTGCCAACAGTTTTAGAGGGGGTCGGCAGTACTTC.

This clonotype was observed many times. The rearrangement joins TRBV4-1 to TRBJ1-1, with D possibly matching TRBD1 (5 bases). With 1 base removed from V and 11 bases from J, the gap between germline ends came to 14 bases. CDR3 length: 13 amino acids. Germline lookup yields CDR1 MGHRA and CDR2 YSYEKL. CDR3 protein: CASSQVGGSYAFF. As DNA, the CDR3 is TGCGCCAGCAGCCAAGTGGGGGGTTCTTACGCTTTCTTT.

Turning to this clonotype: One end of the junction does not line up with germline, which may come from a read error. The chain links TRBV12-3 or TRBV12-4 to TRBJ2-1, with 7 bases fitting TRBD2. CDR3 length: 18 residues. CDR3 in amino acids: CASCLALLRTSVYNEQFF. CDR3 coding DNA: TGTGCCAGCTGTTTAGCACTCTTGAGGACTAGTGTCTACAATGAGCAGTTCTTC.

This clonotype was recorded once. The junction does not match germline at one end; this may be a read error. The gene calls are TRBV9 and TRBJ2-5; TRBD2 matches 8 bases. Germline assignment: CDR1 SGDLS and CDR2 YYNGEE. The CDR3 runs to 16 residues. The CDR3 loop is CDSSVLWRSGGETQYF. The CDR3 region has the DNA TGTGACAGCAGCGTTTTATGGCGGAGCGGGGGCGAGACCCAGTACTTC.

On this clonotype itself: One end of the junction is discordant with germline, which a read error may explain. CDR3 sequence (DNA): TGTACCAGCAACCGCGGGGACAGCCAAGAGACCCAGTACTTC. This translates into CTSNRGDSQETQYF. The chain is built from TRBV11-1 and TRBJ2-5; D might be TRBD1 (7 bases). CDR1 SGHAT and CDR2 FQDESV come from the germline V gene (reference sequence). The CDR3 length is 14 residues.

A word on this clonotype: The conserved phenylalanine or tryptophan is not found at the CDR3 terminus, so this likely reflects a read error. CDR3 residues: CASSLGRDSSYNEQFL. CDR3 DNA sequence: TGCGCCAGCAGCCTTGGGCGGGACAGCTCCTACAATGAGCAGTTCTTG. The gene calls are TRBV4-1 and TRBJ2-1; a weak D match, TRBD1 (7 bases). The V end was cut by 4 bases, the J end by 0 bases, with 13 bases between. CDR3 size: 16 residues. Germline values: CDR1 MGHRA, CDR2 YSYEKL.